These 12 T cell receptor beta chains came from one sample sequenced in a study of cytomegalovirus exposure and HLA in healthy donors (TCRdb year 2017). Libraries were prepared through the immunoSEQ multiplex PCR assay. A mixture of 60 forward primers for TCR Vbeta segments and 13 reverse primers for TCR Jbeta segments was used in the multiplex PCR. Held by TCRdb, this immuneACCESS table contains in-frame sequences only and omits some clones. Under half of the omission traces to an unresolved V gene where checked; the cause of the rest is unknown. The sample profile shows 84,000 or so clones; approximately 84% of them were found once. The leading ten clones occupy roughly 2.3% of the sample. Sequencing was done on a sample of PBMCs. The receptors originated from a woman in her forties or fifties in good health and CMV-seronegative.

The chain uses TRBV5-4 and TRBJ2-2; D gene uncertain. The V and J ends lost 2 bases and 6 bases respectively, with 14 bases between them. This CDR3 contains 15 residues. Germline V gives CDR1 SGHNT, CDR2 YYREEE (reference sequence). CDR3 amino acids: CASSFLLRGAGELFF. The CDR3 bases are TGTGCCAGCAGCTTCCTGTTGAGAGGAGCCGGGGAGCTGTTTTTT.

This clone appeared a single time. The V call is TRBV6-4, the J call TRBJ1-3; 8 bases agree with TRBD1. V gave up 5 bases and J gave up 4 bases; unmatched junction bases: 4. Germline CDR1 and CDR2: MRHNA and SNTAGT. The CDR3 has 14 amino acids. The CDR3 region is CASSRTGTGNTIYF. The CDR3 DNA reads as TGTGCCAGCAGTCGGACAGGGACAGGAAACACCATATATTTT.

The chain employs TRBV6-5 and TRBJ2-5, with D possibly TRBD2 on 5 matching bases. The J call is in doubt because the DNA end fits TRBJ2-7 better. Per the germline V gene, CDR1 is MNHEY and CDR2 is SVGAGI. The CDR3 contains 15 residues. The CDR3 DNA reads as TGTGCCAGCAGAGATTGGAGCGGAGACCTCTACGAGCAGTACTTC. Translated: CASRDWSGDLYEQYF.

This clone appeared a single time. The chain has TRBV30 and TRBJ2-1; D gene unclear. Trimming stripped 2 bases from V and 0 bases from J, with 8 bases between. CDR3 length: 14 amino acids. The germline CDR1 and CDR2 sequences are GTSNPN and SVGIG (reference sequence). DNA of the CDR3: TGTGCCTGGAGTTCGACAAGCTCCTACAATGAGCAGTTCTTC. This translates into CAWSSTSSYNEQFF.

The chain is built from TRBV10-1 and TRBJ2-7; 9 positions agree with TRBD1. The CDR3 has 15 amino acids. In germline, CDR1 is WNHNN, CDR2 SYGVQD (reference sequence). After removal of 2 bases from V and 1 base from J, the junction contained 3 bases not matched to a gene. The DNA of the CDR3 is TGCGCCAGCAGTGAGGGACAGGGGCAGTCCTACGAGCAGTACGTC. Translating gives CASSEGQGQSYEQYV.

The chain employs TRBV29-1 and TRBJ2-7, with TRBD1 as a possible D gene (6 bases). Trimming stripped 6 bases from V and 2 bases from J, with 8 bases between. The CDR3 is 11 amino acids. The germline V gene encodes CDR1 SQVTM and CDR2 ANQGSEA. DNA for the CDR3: TGCAGCGTCAAGGGGGCCTACGAGCAGTACTTC. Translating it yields CSVKGAYEQYF.

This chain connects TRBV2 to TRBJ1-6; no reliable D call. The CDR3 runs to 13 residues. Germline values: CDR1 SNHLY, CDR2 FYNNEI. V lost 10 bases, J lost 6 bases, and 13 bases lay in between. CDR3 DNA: TGTGCCATAGGGAGGGAGGGTAATTCACCCCTCCACTTT. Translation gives CAIGREGNSPLHF.

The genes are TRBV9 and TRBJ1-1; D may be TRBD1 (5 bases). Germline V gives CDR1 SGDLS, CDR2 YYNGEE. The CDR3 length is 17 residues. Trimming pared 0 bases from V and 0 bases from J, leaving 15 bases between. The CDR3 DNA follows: TGTGCCAGCAGCGTAGAGGAGGGGCTGGGAATGAACACTGAAGCTTTCTTT. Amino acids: CASSVEEGLGMNTEAFF.

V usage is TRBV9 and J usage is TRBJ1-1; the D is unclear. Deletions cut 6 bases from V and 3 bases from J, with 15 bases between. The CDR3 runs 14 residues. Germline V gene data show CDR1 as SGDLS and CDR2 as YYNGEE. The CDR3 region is CASTLDGSDTEAFF. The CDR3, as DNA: TGTGCCAGCACCCTAGACGGGTCGGACACTGAAGCTTTCTTT.

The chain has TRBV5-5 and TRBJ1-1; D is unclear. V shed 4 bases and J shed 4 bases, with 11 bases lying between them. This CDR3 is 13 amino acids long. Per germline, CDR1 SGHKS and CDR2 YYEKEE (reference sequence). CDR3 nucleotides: TGTGCCAGCAGCCGGCGGGTTTTCACTGAAGCTTTCTTT. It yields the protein CASSRRVFTEAFF.

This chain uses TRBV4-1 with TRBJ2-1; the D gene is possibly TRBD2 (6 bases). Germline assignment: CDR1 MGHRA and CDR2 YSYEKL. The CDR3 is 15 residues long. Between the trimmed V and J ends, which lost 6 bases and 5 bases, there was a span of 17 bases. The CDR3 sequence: CASSQFGGVDNEQFF. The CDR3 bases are TGCGCCAGCAGTCAATTCGGGGGAGTTGACAATGAGCAGTTCTTC.

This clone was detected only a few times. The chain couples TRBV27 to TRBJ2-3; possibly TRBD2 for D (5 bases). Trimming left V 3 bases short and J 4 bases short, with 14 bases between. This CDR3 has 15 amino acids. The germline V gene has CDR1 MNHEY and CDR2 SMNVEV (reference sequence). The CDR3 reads CASSFGRAASDTQYF. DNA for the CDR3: TGTGCCAGCAGTTTCGGTCGAGCGGCGTCAGATACGCAGTATTTT.